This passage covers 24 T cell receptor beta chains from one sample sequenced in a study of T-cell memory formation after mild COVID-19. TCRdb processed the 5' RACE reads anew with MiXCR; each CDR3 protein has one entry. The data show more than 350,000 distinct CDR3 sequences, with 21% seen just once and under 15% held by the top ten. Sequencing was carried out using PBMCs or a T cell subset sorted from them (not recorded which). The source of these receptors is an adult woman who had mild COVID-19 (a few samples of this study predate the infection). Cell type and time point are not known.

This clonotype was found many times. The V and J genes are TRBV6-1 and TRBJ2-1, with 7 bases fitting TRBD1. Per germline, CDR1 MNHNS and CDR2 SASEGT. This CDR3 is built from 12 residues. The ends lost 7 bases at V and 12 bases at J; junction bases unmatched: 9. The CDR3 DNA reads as TGTGCCAGCAACCGACAGGGTTTGGGGCAGTTCTTC. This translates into CASNRQGLGQFF.

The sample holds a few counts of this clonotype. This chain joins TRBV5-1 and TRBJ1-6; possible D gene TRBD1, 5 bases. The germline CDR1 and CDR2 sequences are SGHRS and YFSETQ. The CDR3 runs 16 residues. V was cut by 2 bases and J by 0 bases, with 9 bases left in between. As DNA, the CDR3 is TGCGCCAGCAGCTTTTCGGGGCCCTCCTATAATTCACCCCTCCACTTT. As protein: CASSFSGPSYNSPLHF.

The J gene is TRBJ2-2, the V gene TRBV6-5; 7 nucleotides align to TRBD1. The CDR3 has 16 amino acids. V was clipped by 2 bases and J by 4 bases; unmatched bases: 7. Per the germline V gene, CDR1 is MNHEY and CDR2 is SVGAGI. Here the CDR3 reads CASSYTRQGPTGELFF. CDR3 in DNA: TGTGCCAGCAGTTACACCCGACAGGGACCCACCGGGGAGCTGTTTTTT.

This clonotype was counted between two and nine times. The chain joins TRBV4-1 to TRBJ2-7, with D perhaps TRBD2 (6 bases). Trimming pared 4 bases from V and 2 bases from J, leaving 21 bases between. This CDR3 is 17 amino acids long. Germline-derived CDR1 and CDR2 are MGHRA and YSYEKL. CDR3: CASSLIGGGSIPYEQYF. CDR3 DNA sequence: TGCGCCAGCAGCCTAATCGGGGGAGGAAGCATTCCCTACGAGCAGTACTTC.

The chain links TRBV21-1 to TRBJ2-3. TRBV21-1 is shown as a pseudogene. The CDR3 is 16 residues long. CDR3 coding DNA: TGTGCCAGCAGAAGAGGGCTCGAGGTCCGCACAGATACGCAGTATTTT. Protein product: CASRRGLEVRTDTQYF.

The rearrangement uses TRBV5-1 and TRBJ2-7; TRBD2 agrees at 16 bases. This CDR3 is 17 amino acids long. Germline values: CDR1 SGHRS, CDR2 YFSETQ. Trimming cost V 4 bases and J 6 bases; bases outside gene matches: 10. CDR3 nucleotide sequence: TGCGCCAGCAGCCAGGGACTAGCGGGGGGGCCTTCCAGCGAGCAGTACTTC. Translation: CASSQGLAGGPSSEQYF.

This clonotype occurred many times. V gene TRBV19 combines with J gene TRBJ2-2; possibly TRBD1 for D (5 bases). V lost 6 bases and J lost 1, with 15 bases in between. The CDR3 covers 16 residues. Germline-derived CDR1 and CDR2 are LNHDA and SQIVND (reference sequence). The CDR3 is CASRFKAGWNTGELFF. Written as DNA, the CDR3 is TGTGCCAGTAGATTTAAGGCAGGGTGGAACACCGGGGAGCTGTTTTTT. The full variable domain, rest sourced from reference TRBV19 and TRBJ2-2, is DGGITQSPKYLFRKEGQNVTLSCEQNLNHDAMYWYRQDPGQGLRLIYYSQIVNDFQKGDIAEGYSVSREKKESFPLTVTSAQKNPTAFYLCASRFKAGWNTGELFFGEGSRLTVL.

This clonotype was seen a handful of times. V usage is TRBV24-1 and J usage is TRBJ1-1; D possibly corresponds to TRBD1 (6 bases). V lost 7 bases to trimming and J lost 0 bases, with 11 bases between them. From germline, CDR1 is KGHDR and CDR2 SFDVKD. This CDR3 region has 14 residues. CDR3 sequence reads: CATRDSNMNTEAFF. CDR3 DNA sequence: TGTGCCACCAGGGACAGCAATATGAACACTGAAGCTTTCTTT.

DNA of the CDR3: TGTGCCAGCAGTGAGGGACAGGGGGCGTTAAGTTACACCTTC. Amino acid sequence: CASSEGQGALSYTF. The V call is TRBV6-5, the J call TRBJ1-2; 12 bases map to TRBD1. The V gene's germline CDR1 is MNHEY and CDR2 SVGAGI. Trimming removed 5 bases from V and 11 bases from J; junction bases left unmatched: 9. The CDR3 has 14 amino acids.

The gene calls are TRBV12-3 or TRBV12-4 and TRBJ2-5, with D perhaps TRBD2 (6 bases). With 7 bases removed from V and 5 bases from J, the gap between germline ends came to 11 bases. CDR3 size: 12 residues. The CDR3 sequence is CASTGDAETQYF. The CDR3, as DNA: TGTGCCAGCACGGGGGATGCGGAGACCCAGTACTTC.

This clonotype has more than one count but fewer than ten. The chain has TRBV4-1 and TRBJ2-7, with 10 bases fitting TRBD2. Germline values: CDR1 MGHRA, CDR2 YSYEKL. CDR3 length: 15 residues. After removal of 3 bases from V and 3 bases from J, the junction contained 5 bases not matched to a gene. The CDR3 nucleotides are TGCGCCAGCAGCCACGACACTAGCGGGGTCTACGAGCAGTACTTC. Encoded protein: CASSHDTSGVYEQYF.

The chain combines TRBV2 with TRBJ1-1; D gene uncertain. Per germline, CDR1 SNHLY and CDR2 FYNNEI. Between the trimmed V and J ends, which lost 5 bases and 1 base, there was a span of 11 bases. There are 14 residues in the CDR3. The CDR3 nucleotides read TGTGCCAGCAGTTCGCGCCAGAAGAACACTGAAGCTTTCTTT. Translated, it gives CASSSRQKNTEAFF.

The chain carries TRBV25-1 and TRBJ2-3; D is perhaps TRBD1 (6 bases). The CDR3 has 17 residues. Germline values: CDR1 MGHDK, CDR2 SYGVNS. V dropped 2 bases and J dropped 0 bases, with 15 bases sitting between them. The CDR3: CASSEARQELSTDTQYF. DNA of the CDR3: TGTGCCAGCAGTGAAGCTAGACAGGAGCTAAGCACAGATACGCAGTATTTT.

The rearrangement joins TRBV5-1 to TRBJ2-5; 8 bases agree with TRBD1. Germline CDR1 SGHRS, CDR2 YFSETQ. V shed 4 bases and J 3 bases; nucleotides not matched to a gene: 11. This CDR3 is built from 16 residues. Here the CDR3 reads CASSKYGQGVEETQYF. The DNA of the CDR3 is TGCGCCAGCAGCAAATACGGACAGGGAGTGGAAGAGACCCAGTACTTC.

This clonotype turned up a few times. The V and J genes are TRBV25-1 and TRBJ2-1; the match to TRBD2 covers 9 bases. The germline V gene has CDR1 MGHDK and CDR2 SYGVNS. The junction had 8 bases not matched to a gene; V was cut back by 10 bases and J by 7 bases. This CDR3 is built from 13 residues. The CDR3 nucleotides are TGTGCCACCTCAGCGGGAGGAGGGAATGAGCAGTTCTTC. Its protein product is CATSAGGGNEQFF.

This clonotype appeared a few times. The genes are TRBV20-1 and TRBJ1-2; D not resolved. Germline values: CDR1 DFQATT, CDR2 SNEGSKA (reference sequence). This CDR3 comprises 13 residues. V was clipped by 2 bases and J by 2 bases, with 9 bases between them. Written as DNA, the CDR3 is TGCAGTGCTAGAATGGGCCGGAACTATGGCTACACCTTC. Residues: CSARMGRNYGYTF.

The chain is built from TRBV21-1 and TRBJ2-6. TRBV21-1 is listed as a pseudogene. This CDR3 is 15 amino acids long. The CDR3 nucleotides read TGTGCCAGCAGCAAACTCCTAGCTGGGGCCAACGTCCTGACTTTC. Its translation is CASSKLLAGANVLTF.

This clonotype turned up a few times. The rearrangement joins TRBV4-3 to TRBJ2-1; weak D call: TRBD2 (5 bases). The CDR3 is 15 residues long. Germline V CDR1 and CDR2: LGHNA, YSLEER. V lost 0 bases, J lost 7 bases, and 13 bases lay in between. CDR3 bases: TGCGCCAGCAGCCAAGAGAGGGTCAGGATTAATGAGCAGTTCTTC. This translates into CASSQERVRINEQFF.

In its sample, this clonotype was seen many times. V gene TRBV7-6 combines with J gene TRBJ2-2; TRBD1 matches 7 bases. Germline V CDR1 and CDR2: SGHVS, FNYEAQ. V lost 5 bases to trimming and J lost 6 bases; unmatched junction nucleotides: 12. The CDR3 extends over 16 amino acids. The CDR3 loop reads CASSQSRLQGAGELFF. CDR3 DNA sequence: TGTGCCAGCAGCCAAAGTCGCCTTCAGGGGGCCGGGGAGCTGTTTTTT. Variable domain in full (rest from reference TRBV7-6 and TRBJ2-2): GAGVSQSPRYKVTKRGQDVALRCDPISGHVSLYWYRQALGQGPEFLTYFNYEAQQDKSGLPNDRFSAERPEGSISTLTIQRTEQRDSAMYRCASSQSRLQGAGELFFGEGSRLTVL.

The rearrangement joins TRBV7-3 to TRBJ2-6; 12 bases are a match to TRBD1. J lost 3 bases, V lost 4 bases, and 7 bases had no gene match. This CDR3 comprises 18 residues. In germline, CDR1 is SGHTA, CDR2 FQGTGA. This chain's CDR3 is CASSSRDRGLFGANVLTF. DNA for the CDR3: TGTGCCAGCAGCTCCCGGGACAGGGGGCTTTTTGGGGCCAACGTCCTGACTTTC.

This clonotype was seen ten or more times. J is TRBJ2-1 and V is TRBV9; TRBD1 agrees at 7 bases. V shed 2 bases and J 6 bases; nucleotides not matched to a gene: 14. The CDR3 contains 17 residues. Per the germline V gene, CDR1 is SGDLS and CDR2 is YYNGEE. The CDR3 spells CASSVTARTGHGNEQFF. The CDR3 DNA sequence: TGTGCCAGCAGCGTTACAGCTCGGACAGGACATGGCAATGAGCAGTTCTTC.

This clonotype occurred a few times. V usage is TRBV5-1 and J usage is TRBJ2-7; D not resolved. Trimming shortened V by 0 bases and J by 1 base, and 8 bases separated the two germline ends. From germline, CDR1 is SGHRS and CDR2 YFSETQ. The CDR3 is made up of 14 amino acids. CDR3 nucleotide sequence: TGCGCCAGCAGCTTGGTTGGAAAATCCTACGAGCAGTACTTC. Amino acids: CASSLVGKSYEQYF.

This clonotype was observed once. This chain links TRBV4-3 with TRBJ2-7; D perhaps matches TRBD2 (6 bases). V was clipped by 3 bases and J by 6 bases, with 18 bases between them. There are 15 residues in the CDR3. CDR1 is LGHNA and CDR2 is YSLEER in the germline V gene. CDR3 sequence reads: CASSQTPNEGGEQYF. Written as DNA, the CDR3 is TGCGCCAGCAGCCAGACCCCTAACGAGGGAGGCGAGCAGTACTTC.

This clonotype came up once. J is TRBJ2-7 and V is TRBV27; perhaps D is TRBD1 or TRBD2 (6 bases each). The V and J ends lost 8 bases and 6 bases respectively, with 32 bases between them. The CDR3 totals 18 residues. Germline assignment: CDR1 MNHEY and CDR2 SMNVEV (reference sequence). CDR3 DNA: TGTGCCAGCTCGAAGGGGGGCTTTTTGGGGCCGGGTAATGGCGAGCAGTACTTC. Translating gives CASSKGGFLGPGNGEQYF.